These 18 T cell receptor beta chains originate from one sample sequenced in a study of T cell changes during pregnancy in multiple sclerosis. The assay was immunoSEQ multiplex PCR, and TCRdb's table has in-frame clones only and misses some. The sample lists some 93,000 clones; roughly nine tenths were seen once. Sequenced material: peripheral blood, taken after pregnancy. The receptors were sampled from a female donor in good health, enrolled as a control in a pregnancy study.

The J gene is TRBJ2-5, the V gene TRBV20-1, with TRBD2 identical over 11 bases. The J call is in doubt because the DNA end fits TRBJ2-7 better. The CDR3 is 11 amino acids. From germline, CDR1 is DFQATT and CDR2 SNEGSKA (reference sequence). This chain's CDR3 is CSSGGSYEQYF. DNA of the CDR3: TGCTCTAGCGGGGGGTCCTACGAGCAGTACTTC.

This clone was seen a single time. The genes are TRBV5-1 and TRBJ2-1; TRBD1 matches 9 bases. CDR1 is SGHRS, CDR2 YFSETQ, per germline. The ends lost 4 bases at V and 5 bases at J; junction bases unmatched: 1. The CDR3 is 13 residues long. The CDR3 loop reads CASSGTGNNEQFF. The CDR3 DNA is TGCGCCAGCAGCGGGACAGGGAACAATGAGCAGTTCTTC.

V and J are TRBV28 and TRBJ2-3; 11 bases align to TRBD2. CDR1 and CDR2 (germline): MDHEN, SYDVKM. The CDR3 has 14 residues. After removal of 6 bases from V and 6 bases from J, the junction contained 5 bases not matched to a gene. CDR3 DNA sequence: TGTGCCAGCAGACGAAGACTAGCGGGGGATACGCAGTATTTT. This codes for CASRRRLAGDTQYF.

The chain links TRBV15 to TRBJ2-3, with a tentative D call TRBD1 (5 bases). Trimming removed 11 bases at V and 3 bases at J, with 18 bases between. This CDR3 is 14 amino acids long. CDR1 is LNHNV, CDR2 YYDKDF, per germline (reference sequence). For the CDR3, the DNA is TGTGCCGTTACAGGTCGGCAGGAGACAGATACGCAGTATTTT. It yields the protein CAVTGRQETDTQYF. Full variable domain (missing parts from reference TRBV15 and TRBJ2-3): DAMVIQNPRYQVTQFGKPVTLSCSQTLNHNVMYWYQQKSSQAPKLLFHYYDKDFNNEADTPDNFQSRRPNTSFCFLDIRSPGLGDTAMYLCAVTGRQETDTQYFGPGTRLTVL.

This chain connects TRBV30 to TRBJ1-2; TRBD1 is a possible D gene (6 bases). The CDR3 sequence is 13 residues long. CDR1 and CDR2 (germline): GTSNPN, SVGIG (reference sequence). V lost 6 bases, J lost 1 base, and 12 bases lay in between. The DNA of the CDR3 is TGTGCCTGCCCCGGACAGCTTAACTATGGCTACACCTTC. It yields the protein CACPGQLNYGYTF.

This chain uses TRBV7-9 with TRBJ2-2, with 7 nucleotides matching TRBD1. The CDR3 is made up of 16 amino acids. V gave up 5 bases and J gave up 0 bases; unmatched junction bases: 6. Germline CDR1 SEHNR, CDR2 FQNEAQ (reference sequence). The CDR3 region has the DNA TGTGCCAGCAGCCATAACAGGGGCACGAACACCGGGGAGCTGTTTTTT. This sequence encodes CASSHNRGTNTGELFF.

This chain links TRBV5-5 with TRBJ2-2; D not certain. CDR1 is SGHKS and CDR2 is YYEKEE in the germline V gene (reference sequence). The CDR3 runs 16 residues. V lost 4 bases and J 0 bases, leaving 13 bases between the germline ends. CDR3: CASSPGSKANTGELFF. Written as DNA, the CDR3 is TGTGCCAGCAGCCCCGGGTCGAAGGCGAACACCGGGGAGCTGTTTTTT.

The chain carries TRBV7-3 and TRBJ2-2; D gene uncertain. The CDR3 is 13 amino acids. Germline lookup yields CDR1 SGHTA and CDR2 FQGTGA. V was cut by 2 bases and J by 4 bases, with 5 bases left in between. The CDR3 sequence is CASSLQATGELFF. For the CDR3, the DNA is TGTGCCAGCAGCTTACAGGCCACCGGGGAGCTGTTTTTT.

The V call is TRBV5-1, the J call TRBJ1-1; D remains unclear. Looked up from germline, CDR1 is SGHRS and CDR2 is YFSETQ. With 1 base removed from V and 7 bases from J, the gap between germline ends came to 8 bases. CDR3 length: 12 residues. The CDR3 coding sequence is TGCGCCAGCAGCTTGATTGGGCGTGAAGCTTTCTTT. It yields the protein CASSLIGREAFF.

Here the CDR3 reads CSGGRGEKLFF. In DNA form, the CDR3 reads TGCAGTGGGGGGCGAGGTGAAAAACTGTTTTTT. V and J are TRBV20-1 and TRBJ1-4; a possible D gene is TRBD1 (6 bases). V was cut by 7 bases and J by 7 bases, with 10 bases left in between. The CDR3 extends over 11 amino acids. Per germline, CDR1 DFQATT and CDR2 SNEGSKA (reference sequence).

The V gene is TRBV12-5, the J gene TRBJ1-5; no reliable D call. The CDR3 runs 9 residues. V was trimmed by 10 bases and J by 7 bases, leaving 5 bases between them. Germline V CDR1 and CDR2: LGHNT, FRNRAP. CDR3 sequence reads: CATVQPQHF. As DNA, the CDR3 is TGTGCTACCGTACAGCCCCAGCATTTT.

The chain combines TRBV5-4 with TRBJ2-1; TRBD2 matches at 12 bases. Germline lookup yields CDR1 SGHNT and CDR2 YYREEE (reference sequence). CDR3 length: 16 residues. Trimming removed 3 bases from V and 10 bases from J; junction bases left unmatched: 11. The CDR3 nucleotides are TGTGCCAGCAGCTCGGGAGGTCTAGCGGGGGGGCGGGAGCAGTTCTTC. As protein: CASSSGGLAGGREQFF.

The V call is TRBV5-4, the J call TRBJ1-4; 8 bases fit TRBD1. Per the germline V gene, CDR1 is SGHNT and CDR2 is YYREEE (reference sequence). The CDR3 runs 16 residues. V lost 1 base to trimming and J lost 8 bases; unmatched junction nucleotides: 10. CDR3 DNA: TGTGCCAGCAGCTTGTTCCCCCCCCAGGGGGCAGAAAAACTGTTTTTT. The encoded protein is CASSLFPPQGAEKLFF.

The chain has TRBV4-3 and TRBJ1-2; no reliable D call. CDR3 length equals 16 residues. The ends were cut back, 0 bases at V and 4 bases at J, with 15 bases in the middle. The germline V gene encodes CDR1 LGHNA and CDR2 YSLEER. CDR3 coding DNA: TGCGCCAGCAGCCAAGATCGGGGAGACTTTAGCTATGGCTACACCTTC. Protein sequence: CASSQDRGDFSYGYTF.

V is TRBV4-3 and J is TRBJ1-2; TRBD1 is a possible D gene (5 bases). This CDR3 comprises 13 residues. Germline values: CDR1 LGHNA, CDR2 YSLEER. Trimming left V 0 bases short and J 8 bases short, with 10 bases between. The CDR3 sequence is CASSQDHRSGYTF. CDR3 nucleotide sequence: TGCGCCAGCAGCCAAGATCACAGGTCCGGCTACACCTTC.

This chain links TRBV5-8 with TRBJ2-1; TRBD2 aligns across 11 bases. The CDR3 has 16 amino acids. The V segment lost 4 bases and the J segment 7 bases; nucleotides outside the gene matches: 10. Per the germline V gene, CDR1 is SGHTS and CDR2 is YDEGEE. As DNA, the CDR3 is TGTGCCAGCAGCCGAATATTCGGGACTAGCGGTAATGAGCAGTTCTTC. Translating it yields CASSRIFGTSGNEQFF.

The chain has TRBV30 and TRBJ1-1, with unresolved D. This CDR3 is built from 13 residues. Per the germline V gene, CDR1 is GTSNPN and CDR2 is SVGIG (reference sequence). Trimming stripped 2 bases from V and 0 bases from J, with 7 bases between. CDR3 nucleotides: TGTGCCTGGAGTATTGCGATGAACACTGAAGCTTTCTTT. It is translated as CAWSIAMNTEAFF.

The rearrangement uses TRBV27 and TRBJ1-6, with 9 bases aligning to TRBD1. In germline, CDR1 is MNHEY, CDR2 SMNVEV (reference sequence). The CDR3 consists of 14 residues. V lost 5 bases, J lost 9 bases, and 5 bases stayed unmatched. CDR3 bases: TGTGCCAGCAGTCTGGACAGGGGACGTTCACCCCTCCACTTT. Protein product: CASSLDRGRSPLHF.